Listed below are T cell receptor beta chains from one sample, sequenced in a study of T cells after yellow fever vaccination. Via MiXCR, TCRdb re-called the 5' RACE reads, giving one row per CDR3 protein. Of over 250,000 distinct CDR3 sequences in the sample, approximately 5.2% are singletons; the top ten hold approximately 3.5%. The material sequenced was CD4+ T cells sorted from PBMCs, taken on the day of the yellow fever booster vaccination. Source of these receptors: a man aged 18 to 35 who received the YFV17D yellow fever vaccine. Both conserved end residues are part of each CDR3. The D gene is left open where the match is weak. A clone size is listed for some rows: how often the clone was seen (once, few, many), or a class if it is expanded.

V	J	size	D	CDR3	DNA
TRBV18	TRBJ2-3	few	TRBD2	CASSSLAGGGTDTQYF	TGTGCCAGCTCATCCTTAGCCGGGGGGGGCACAGATACGCAGTATTTT
TRBV4-2	TRBJ1-5	many	-	CASTWSVSGNQPQHF	TGTGCCAGCACCTGGTCGGTGTCAGGGAATCAGCCCCAGCATTTT
TRBV7-2	TRBJ1-1	many	-	CASSPWRVNTEAFF	TGTGCCAGCAGCCCTTGGAGGGTTAACACTGAAGCTTTCTTT
TRBV6-5	TRBJ2-5	many	-	CASRVWLEETQYF	TGTGCCAGCAGGGTCTGGCTAGAGGAGACCCAGTACTTC
TRBV5-1	TRBJ2-5	-	-	CASSLAGGQNQETQYF	TGCGCCAGCAGCTTGGCCGGGGGACAGAACCAAGAGACCCAGTACTTC
TRBV18	TRBJ1-6	-	-	CASSPAAGDNSPLHF	TGTGCCAGCTCCCCTGCAGCCGGGGATAATTCACCCCTCCACTTT
TRBV25-1	TRBJ1-3	-	-	CASAGMNGNTIYF	TGTGCCAGTGCAGGGATGAATGGAAACACCATATATTTT
TRBV5-1	TRBJ1-4	-	-	CASSFGWTNEKLFF	TGCGCCAGCAGCTTTGGGTGGACTAATGAAAAACTGTTTTTT
TRBV4-2	TRBJ2-5	few	TRBD2	CASSQERGRGEETQYF	TGTGCCAGCAGCCAAGAAAGAGGGCGGGGGGAAGAGACCCAGTACTTC
TRBV5-6	TRBJ2-3	-	-	CASGLQGLLTDTQYF	TGTGCCAGCGGACTACAGGGATTACTCACAGATACGCAGTATTTT